The source of this TCR beta chain is a study of regulatory T cells in long-lasting Graves disease (dated by TCRdb to the early 2020s). In terms of the full investigation: Antithyroid drugs had been taken for less than 3 months by newly diagnosed Graves' disease patients. TCR sequencing covered about 13 persistent and approximately 20 newly diagnosed Graves' disease patients, about 35 samples in total. The study was registered as a clinical trial and conducted in China. Peripheral blood TCR sequencing and RNA sequencing compared persistent Graves' disease patients with newly diagnosed Graves' disease patients.

Results the study describes overall, beyond this receptor: Only the TCR beta chain was sequenced and analyzed. More public clonotypes were shared among persistent patients (around 2,600) than among newly diagnosed patients (roughly 1,000). Compared with newly diagnosed patients, patients with persistent Graves' disease had lower TCR Shannon entropy and fewer highly expanded clones, which suggests clonal expansion. Because the primary lesion, thyroid tissue, could not be accessed, the study looked at peripheral blood alone. As a limitation, the authors acknowledged that the small sample size may reduce accuracy. Persistent disease showed preferential use of TRBV28, TRBJ1-2 and TRBJ2-5, whereas newly diagnosed disease favored TRBV20-1 and TRBJ2-1.

Measured from the cysteine to the phenylalanine, the CDR3 is 11 residues long. Only the CDR3 region is kept as DNA, spanning 33 bases read in frame from base 1. Cut back by 6 bases and 5 bases, the V and J ends lie 5 bases apart. CDR1 and CDR2 are read off the germline V gene as SNHLY and FYNNEI. The receptor library was made with multiplex PCR. The data were produced on an Illumina HiSeq 4000. iRepertoire HTBI primers and Arm-PCR amplification of CDR3 regions were used to construct TCR beta libraries. Before sequencing, the PCR products underwent gel purification. Per the authors' processing: Across samples, 62 TRBV and 14 TRBJ segments were identified and used for gene usage analysis of CDR3 amino acid clonotypes. COPE and FqMerger were used to merge filtered high-quality paired reads into contigs. Contigs were aligned with BLAST to IMGT TRBV, TRBD and TRBJ reference genes, and CDR3 was defined per IMGT. Clonotypes above 0.1% frequency were classified as highly expanded clones. Repertoire diversity was measured by Shannon entropy, and V-J evenness by the Gini coefficient. Public clonotypes were defined as clonotypes shared by more than one individual. TCRdb applied fastp at Q25 and MiXCR to the public reads, then kept only in-frame beta chains. Every distinct CDR3 protein forms one entry, paired with its most common genes and DNA. These V and J calls derive from TCRdb rather than the authors' analysis. The sample profile shows 320,000 or so distinct CDR3 sequences; about a sixth of them were found once. The ten largest clones capture roughly 40% of the sample.

This sample's time point label indicates: newly diagnosed GD, antithyroid drugs for less than 3 months. For both TCR sequencing and RNA sequencing, RNA was extracted from PBMCs using TRIzol. Graves' disease was diagnosed according to American Thyroid Association guidelines. The patients came from an endocrinology department in Xi'an, China. Each patient gave about 10 milliliters of peripheral blood, collected in an EDTA anticoagulant tube. Ficoll Paque Plus density gradient separation was used to isolate PBMCs, and no further T cell sorting was performed. RNA quality was checked with an Agilent 2100 Bioanalyzer and agarose gel, and concentration with a NanoDrop 2000. With regard to this clonotype: Its target antigen remains unknown. No base quality values were provided; no much bigger clone lies one nucleotide off.

This receptor was identified in a female donor with Graves disease. The starting material was peripheral blood mononuclear cells (PBMCs), obtained at new diagnosis, from a patient treated with antithyroid drugs. The chain links TRBV2 with TRBJ2-1, with the D gene not clear enough to name. Here is the DNA: TGTGCCAGCAGAGAGAACAATGAGCAGTTCTTC. It codes for CASRENNEQFF.